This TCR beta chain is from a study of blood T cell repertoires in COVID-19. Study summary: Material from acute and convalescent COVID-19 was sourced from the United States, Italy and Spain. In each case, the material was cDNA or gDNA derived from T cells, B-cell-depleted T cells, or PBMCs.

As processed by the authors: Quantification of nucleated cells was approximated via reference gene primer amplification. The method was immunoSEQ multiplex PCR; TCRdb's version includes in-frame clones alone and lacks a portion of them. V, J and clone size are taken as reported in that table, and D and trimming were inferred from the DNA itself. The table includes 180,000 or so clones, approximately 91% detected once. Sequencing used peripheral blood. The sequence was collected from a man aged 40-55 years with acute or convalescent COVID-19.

The CDR3 is CASGPGSQPQHF. In DNA form, the CDR3 reads TGTGCTAGTGGGCCAGGGTCTCAGCCCCAGCATTTT. The rearrangement joins TRBV12-5 to TRBJ1-5; D perhaps matches TRBD1 (5 bases). This CDR3 comprises 12 residues. The germline gives CDR1 LGHNT, CDR2 FRNRAP. The ends were cut back, 6 bases at V and 6 bases at J, with 9 bases in the middle. The full variable domain, with the rest looked up from reference TRBV12-5 and TRBJ1-5, is DARVTQTPRHKVTEMGQEVTMRCQPILGHNTVFWYRQTMMQGLELLAYFRNRAPLDDSGMPKDRFSAEMPDATLATLKIQPSEPRDSAVYFCASGPGSQPQHFGDGTRLSIL.